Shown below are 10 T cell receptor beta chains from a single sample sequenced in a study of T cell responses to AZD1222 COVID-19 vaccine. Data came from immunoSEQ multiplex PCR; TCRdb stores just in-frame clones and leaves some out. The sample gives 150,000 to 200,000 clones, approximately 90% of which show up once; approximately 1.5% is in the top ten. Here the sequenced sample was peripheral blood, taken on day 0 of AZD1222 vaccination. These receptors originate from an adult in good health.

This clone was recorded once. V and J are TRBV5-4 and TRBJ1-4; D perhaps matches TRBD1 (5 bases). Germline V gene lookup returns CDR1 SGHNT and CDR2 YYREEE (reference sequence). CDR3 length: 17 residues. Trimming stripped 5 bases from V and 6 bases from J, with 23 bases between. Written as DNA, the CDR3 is TGTGCCAGCAGTCCAAACGGACGGACAAGAGAAGATGAAAAACTGTTTTTT. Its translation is CASSPNGRTREDEKLFF.

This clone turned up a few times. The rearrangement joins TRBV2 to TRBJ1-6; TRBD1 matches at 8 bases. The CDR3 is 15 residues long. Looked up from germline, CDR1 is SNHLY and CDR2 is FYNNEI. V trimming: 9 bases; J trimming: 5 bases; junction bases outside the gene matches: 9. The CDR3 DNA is TGTGCCAGGCAGCAGGGGGCGAGGGATAATTCACCCCTCCACTTT. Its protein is CARQQGARDNSPLHF.

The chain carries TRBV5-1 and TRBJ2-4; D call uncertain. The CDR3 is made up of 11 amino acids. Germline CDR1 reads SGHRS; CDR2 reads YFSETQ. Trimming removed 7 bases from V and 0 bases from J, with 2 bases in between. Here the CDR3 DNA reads TGCGCCAGCGCAGCCAAAAACATTCAGTACTTC. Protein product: CASAAKNIQYF.

The chain's CDR3 is CASSEFAGGGTDTQYF. In DNA form, the CDR3 reads TGTGCCAGCAGTGAATTTGCGGGGGGGGGCACAGATACGCAGTATTTT. The chain links TRBV6-1 to TRBJ2-3, with TRBD2 matching over 9 bases. The CDR3 has 16 amino acids. V dropped 2 bases and J dropped 1; count of bases not matched to a gene: 4. Germline V lookup: CDR1 MNHNS, CDR2 SASEGT.

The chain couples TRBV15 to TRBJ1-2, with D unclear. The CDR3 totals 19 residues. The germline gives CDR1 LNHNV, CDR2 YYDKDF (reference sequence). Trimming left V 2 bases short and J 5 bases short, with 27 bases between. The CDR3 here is CATSRPLELVPILIYGYTF. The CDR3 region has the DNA TGTGCCACCAGCAGACCCTTGGAGTTGGTGCCGATTCTGATTTATGGCTACACCTTC.

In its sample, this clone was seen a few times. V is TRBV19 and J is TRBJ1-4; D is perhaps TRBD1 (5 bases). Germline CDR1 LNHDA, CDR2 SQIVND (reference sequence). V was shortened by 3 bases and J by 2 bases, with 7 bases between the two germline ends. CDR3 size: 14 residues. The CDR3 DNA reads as TGTGCCAGTAGTATCTGGGGGACTAATGAAAAACTGTTTTTT. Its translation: CASSIWGTNEKLFF.

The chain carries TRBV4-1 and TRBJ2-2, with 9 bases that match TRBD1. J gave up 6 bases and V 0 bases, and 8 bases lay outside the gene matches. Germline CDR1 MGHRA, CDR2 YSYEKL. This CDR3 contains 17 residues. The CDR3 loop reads CASSQESGTGWAGELFF. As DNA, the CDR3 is TGCGCCAGCAGCCAAGAATCCGGGACAGGGTGGGCCGGGGAGCTGTTTTTT.

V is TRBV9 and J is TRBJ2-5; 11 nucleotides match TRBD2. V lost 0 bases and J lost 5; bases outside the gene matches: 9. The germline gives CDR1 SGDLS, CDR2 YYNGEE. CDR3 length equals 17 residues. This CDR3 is CASSVVPSGGPGETQYF. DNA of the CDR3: TGTGCCAGCAGCGTAGTTCCTAGCGGGGGGCCGGGTGAGACCCAGTACTTC.

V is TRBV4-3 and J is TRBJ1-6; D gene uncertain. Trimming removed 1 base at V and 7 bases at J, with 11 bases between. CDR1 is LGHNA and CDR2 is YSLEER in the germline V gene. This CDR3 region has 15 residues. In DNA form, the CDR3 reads TGCGCCAGCAGCCAAGGTCGGGCCTCCAATTCACCCCTCCACTTT. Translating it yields CASSQGRASNSPLHF.

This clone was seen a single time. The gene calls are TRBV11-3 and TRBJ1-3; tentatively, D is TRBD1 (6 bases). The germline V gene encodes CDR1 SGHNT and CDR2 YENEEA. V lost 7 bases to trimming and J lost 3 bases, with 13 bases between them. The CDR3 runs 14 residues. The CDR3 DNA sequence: TGTGCCAGCAAACCCGGGACAAGTGGAAACACCATATATTTT. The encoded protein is CASKPGTSGNTIYF. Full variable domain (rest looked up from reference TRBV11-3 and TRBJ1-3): EAGVVQSPRYKIIEKKQPVAFWCNPISGHNTLYWYLQNLGQGPELLIRYENEEAVDDSQLPKDRFSAERLKGVDSTLKIQPAELGDSAVYLCASKPGTSGNTIYFGEGSWLTVV.